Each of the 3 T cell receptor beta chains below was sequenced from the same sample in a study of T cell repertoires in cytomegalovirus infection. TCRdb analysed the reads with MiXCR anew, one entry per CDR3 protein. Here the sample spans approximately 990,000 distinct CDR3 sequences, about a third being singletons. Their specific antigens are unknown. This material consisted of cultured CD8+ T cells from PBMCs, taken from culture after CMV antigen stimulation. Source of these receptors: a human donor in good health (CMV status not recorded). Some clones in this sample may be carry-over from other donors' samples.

CDR3 sequence: CASRTGTGVLNEQFF. The CDR3 nucleotides read TGTGCCAGCAGGACCGGGACAGGGGTTCTCAATGAGCAGTTCTTC. This chain links TRBV6-8 with TRBJ2-1, with 10 nucleotides matching TRBD1. The CDR3 extends over 15 amino acids. The ends lost 6 bases at V and 6 bases at J; junction bases unmatched: 8. The germline CDR1 and CDR2 sequences are MNHGY and SAAAGT.

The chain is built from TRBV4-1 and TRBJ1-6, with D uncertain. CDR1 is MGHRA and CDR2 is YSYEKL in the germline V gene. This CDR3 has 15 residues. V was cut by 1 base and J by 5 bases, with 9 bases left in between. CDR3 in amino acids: CASSQVKNDNSPLHF. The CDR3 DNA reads TGCGCCAGCAGCCAAGTAAAGAACGATAATTCACCCCTCCACTTT.

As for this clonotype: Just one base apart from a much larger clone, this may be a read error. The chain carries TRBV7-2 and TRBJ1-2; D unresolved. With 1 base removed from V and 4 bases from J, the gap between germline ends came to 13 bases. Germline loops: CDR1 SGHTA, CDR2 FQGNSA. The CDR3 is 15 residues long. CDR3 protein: CTSSLGLVSLYGYTF. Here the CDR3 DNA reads TGTACCAGCAGCTTAGGCTTGGTCAGCCTCTATGGCTACACCTTC.